Sequencing of this TCR beta chain was carried out in a study of shared clonotypes between healthy human individuals. Method: immunoSEQ multiplex PCR; TCRdb's copy keeps in-frame clones and lacks some. The sample carries about a million clones, 77% recorded once. CDR1 LNHDA and CDR2 SQIVND come from the germline V gene (reference sequence). This CDR3 has 15 amino acids. Trimming shortened V by 6 bases and J by 8 bases, and 22 bases separated the two germline ends. This clone was seen just once. The gene calls are TRBV19 and TRBJ1-2; D may be TRBD1 (5 bases). Sequenced: memory CD4+ T cells from PBMCs. This sample's subset: CD45RA-negative fraction. The clonotype originates from a man aged 18 to 30 in good health. Some clones in this sample may be carry-over from other donors' samples. CDR3: CASSKGTADMRGYTF. The CDR3 bases are TGTGCCAGTAGCAAAGGGACGGCGGATATGAGGGGCTACACCTTC.